Below, 10 T cell receptor beta chains from the same sample are listed, as sequenced in a study of OX40 agonist ivuxolimab in advanced cancers. The protocol was immunoSEQ multiplex PCR, while the TCRdb copy is restricted to in-frame clones and leaves out a portion. The profile covers about 75,000 clones, with more than 85% appearing a single time and roughly 8% taken by the ten largest. Material: CD4+ or CD8+ T cells sorted from blood, obtained in a trial of the OX40 agonist ivuxolimab. These receptors were taken from an adult with an advanced solid tumor such as melanoma, head and neck, liver or kidney cancer.

In its sample, this clone was seen once. CDR3 DNA: TGTGCCAGCAGCCCTCATCAGGGGTCCCAGGATACGCAGTATTTT. It encodes CASSPHQGSQDTQYF. J is TRBJ2-3 and V is TRBV5-4; perhaps TRBD1 as D (6 bases). Germline V CDR1 and CDR2: SGHNT, YYREEE (reference sequence). V was shortened by 4 bases and J by 6 bases, with 18 bases between the two germline ends. The CDR3 runs to 15 residues. Full variable domain (remainder filled in from reference TRBV5-4 and TRBJ2-3): ETGVTQSPTHLIKTRGQQVTLRCSSQSGHNTVSWYQQALGQGPQFIFQYYREEENGRGNFPPRFSGLQFPNYSSELNVNALELDDSALYLCASSPHQGSQDTQYFGPGTRLTVL.

The rearrangement joins TRBV6-5 to TRBJ2-3; maybe TRBD2 (5 bases). Trimming cost V 5 bases and J 2 bases, with 14 bases left between them. CDR1 is MNHEY, CDR2 SVGAGI, per germline. The CDR3 runs 15 residues. The CDR3 coding sequence is TGTGCCAGCAGTCCGCGCGGACTCTACACAGATACGCAGTATTTT. Translating gives CASSPRGLYTDTQYF.

The V and J genes are TRBV7-3 and TRBJ2-1, with 8 bases aligning to TRBD2. V trimming: 8 bases; J trimming: 3 bases; junction bases outside the gene matches: 18. CDR3 size: 18 residues. Germline lookup yields CDR1 SGHTA and CDR2 FQGTGA. This CDR3 is CASSKLAIEAGDYNEQFF. CDR3 DNA: TGTGCCAGCTCAAAATTGGCCATTGAAGCGGGAGACTACAATGAGCAGTTCTTC.

V gene TRBV6-5 combines with J gene TRBJ2-5, with 7 positions matching TRBD1. Per the germline V gene, CDR1 is MNHEY and CDR2 is SVGAGI. V lost 6 bases to trimming and J lost 4 bases; unmatched junction nucleotides: 8. The CDR3 extends over 14 amino acids. The CDR3 region is CASSLDRVLETQYF. The CDR3 DNA is TGTGCCAGCAGCCTAGACAGGGTCTTAGAGACCCAGTACTTC.

The rearrangement joins TRBV19 to TRBJ2-2; D uncertain. CDR3 size: 14 residues. CDR1 and CDR2 from the germline V gene are LNHDA and SQIVND (reference sequence). With 5 bases removed from V and 6 bases from J, the gap between germline ends came to 13 bases. In nucleotides, the CDR3 is TGTGCCAGTAGTTCGGACCCTTACGCCGGGGAGCTGTTTTTT. The encoded protein is CASSSDPYAGELFF.

This clone was observed once. The chain couples TRBV7-9 to TRBJ2-7; D gene uncertain. In germline, CDR1 is SEHNR, CDR2 FQNEAQ (reference sequence). V lost 1 base to trimming and J lost 11 bases, with 9 bases between them. The CDR3 contains 11 residues. The CDR3 DNA is TGTGCCAGCAGCTTAGTTGGCGTAGAGTACTTC. Its protein is CASSLVGVEYF.

The chain carries TRBV2 and TRBJ2-2; D remains ambiguous. This CDR3 contains 14 residues. The V gene's germline CDR1 is SNHLY and CDR2 FYNNEI. Deletions cut 5 bases from V and 4 bases from J, with 11 bases between. The CDR3 DNA reads as TGTGCCAGCAGTAGTTCGACTCTCACCGGGGAGCTGTTTTTT. This sequence encodes CASSSSTLTGELFF.

V and J are TRBV6-5 and TRBJ1-2; TRBD1 might be the D (5 bases). With 5 bases removed from V and 2 bases from J, the gap between germline ends came to 9 bases. The CDR3 is 13 residues long. Germline assignment: CDR1 MNHEY and CDR2 SVGAGI. This CDR3 reads CASSGSGNYGYTF. In DNA form, the CDR3 reads TGTGCCAGCAGTGGTTCAGGGAACTATGGCTACACCTTC.

In this sample, this clone turned up a few times. The chain links TRBV10-2 to TRBJ1-1; maybe TRBD1 (5 bases). The CDR3 is 14 residues long. Germline CDR1 WSHSY, CDR2 SAAADI. The V and J ends lost 0 bases and 7 bases respectively, with 12 bases between them. CDR3 DNA sequence: TGCGCCAGCAGTGAGTCGGGGAGGGGACGTGAAGCTTTCTTT. Amino acid sequence: CASSESGRGREAFF.

The rearrangement links TRBV7-9 to TRBJ2-1, with a tentative D call TRBD1 (6 bases). CDR1 and CDR2 from the germline V gene are SEHNR and FQNEAQ (reference sequence). V was pared by 4 bases and J by 15 bases, with 19 bases between. The CDR3 consists of 13 residues. The CDR3 DNA is TGTGCCAGCAGCTCAGCTGGGACACAAAAGCTGTTCTTC. Translation: CASSSAGTQKLFF.